Described below is a single TCR beta chain sequence and its context. As yet, its antigen is unknown. This sample was included in a study of T-cell reconstitution after alpha-beta-depleted transplantation in children. The library targeted TCRbeta and was prepared with unique molecular identifiers. TCRdb itself ran the PCR reads through MiXCR, one entry per CDR3 protein. The sample records about 980,000 distinct CDR3 sequences, around 30% being singletons. CDR3 length: 14 amino acids. V was cut by 3 bases and J by 5 bases, with 11 bases left in between. Germline loops: CDR1 WNHNN, CDR2 SYGVQD (reference sequence). General study results and limits: One year after transplant, T-cell counts and diversity came mostly from newly produced T cells.

The source of this sequence is a boy under three years old who had a stem cell transplant for SCID, so the T cells may come from the graft donor. The J gene is TRBJ1-5, the V gene TRBV10-1; a possible D gene is TRBD1 (5 bases). The source material was PBMCs, mostly from graft donor cells, sampled 360 days after TCRalphabeta/CD19-depleted stem cell transplant. CDR3 nucleotides: TGCGCCAGCAGTGACGGGGACGTAGATCAGCCCCAGCATTTT. Protein product: CASSDGDVDQPQHF.